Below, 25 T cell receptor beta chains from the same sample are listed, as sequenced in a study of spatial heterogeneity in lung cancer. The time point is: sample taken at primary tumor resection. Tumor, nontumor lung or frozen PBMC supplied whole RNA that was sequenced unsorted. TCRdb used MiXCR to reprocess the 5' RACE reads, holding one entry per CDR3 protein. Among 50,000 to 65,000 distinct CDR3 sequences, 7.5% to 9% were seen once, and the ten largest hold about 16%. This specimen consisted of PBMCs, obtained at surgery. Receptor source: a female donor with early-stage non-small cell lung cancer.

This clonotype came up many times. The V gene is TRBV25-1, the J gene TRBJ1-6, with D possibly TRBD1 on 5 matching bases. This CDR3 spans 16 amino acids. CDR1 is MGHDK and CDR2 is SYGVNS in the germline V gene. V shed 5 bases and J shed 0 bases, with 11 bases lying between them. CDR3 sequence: CASSSGASSYNSPLHF. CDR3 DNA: TGTGCCAGCAGTTCCGGGGCTAGCTCCTATAATTCACCCCTCCACTTT.

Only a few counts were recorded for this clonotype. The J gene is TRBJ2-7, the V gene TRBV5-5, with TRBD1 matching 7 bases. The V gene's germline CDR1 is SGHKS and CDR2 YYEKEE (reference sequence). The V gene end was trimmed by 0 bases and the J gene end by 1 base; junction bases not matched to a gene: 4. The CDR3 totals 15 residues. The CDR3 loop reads CASSLEGQRSYEQYF. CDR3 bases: TGTGCCAGCAGCTTGGAGGGACAGCGTTCCTACGAGCAGTACTTC.

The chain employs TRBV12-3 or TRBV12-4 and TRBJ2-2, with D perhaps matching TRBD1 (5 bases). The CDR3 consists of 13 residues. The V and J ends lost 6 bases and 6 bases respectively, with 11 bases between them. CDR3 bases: TGTGCCAGCAGCAACACAGGCCCCGGGGAGCTGTTTTTT. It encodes CASSNTGPGELFF.

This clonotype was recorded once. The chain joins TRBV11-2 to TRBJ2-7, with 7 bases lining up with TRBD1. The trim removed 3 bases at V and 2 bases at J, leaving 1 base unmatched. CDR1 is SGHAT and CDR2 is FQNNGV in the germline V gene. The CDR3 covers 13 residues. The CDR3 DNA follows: TGTGCCAGCAGCTTTACAGGGGCCTACGAGCAGTACGTC. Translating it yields CASSFTGAYEQYV.

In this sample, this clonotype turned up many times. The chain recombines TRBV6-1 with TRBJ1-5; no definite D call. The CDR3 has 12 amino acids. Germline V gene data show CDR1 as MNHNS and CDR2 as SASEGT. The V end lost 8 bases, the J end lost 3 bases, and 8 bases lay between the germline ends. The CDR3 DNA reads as TGTGCCAGCGTGGCCCCCAATCAGCCCCAGCATTTT. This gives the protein CASVAPNQPQHF.

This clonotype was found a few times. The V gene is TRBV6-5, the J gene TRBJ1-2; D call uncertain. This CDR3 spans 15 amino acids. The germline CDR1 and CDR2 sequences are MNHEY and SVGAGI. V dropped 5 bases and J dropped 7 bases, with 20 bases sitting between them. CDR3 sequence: CASSPLRELTIGYTF. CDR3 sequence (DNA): TGTGCCAGCAGTCCCCTTCGCGAGCTGACTATTGGCTACACCTTC.

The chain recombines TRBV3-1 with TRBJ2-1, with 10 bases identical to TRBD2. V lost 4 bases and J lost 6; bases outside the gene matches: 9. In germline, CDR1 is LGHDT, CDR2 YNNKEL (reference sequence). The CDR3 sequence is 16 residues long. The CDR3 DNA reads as TGTGCCAGCAGCCTGTCGGGACTAGCGTTAAGCAATGAGCAGTTCTTC. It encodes CASSLSGLALSNEQFF.

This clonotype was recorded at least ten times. The CDR3 nucleotides read TGTGCCAGCAGTCGCCGGATTCCGGGACAGGGTGGGCCTCAGTTCTTC. This translates into CASSRRIPGQGGPQFF. The V call is TRBV6-5, the J call TRBJ2-1, with 9 bases matching TRBD1. From germline, CDR1 is MNHEY and CDR2 SVGAGI. V gave up 5 bases and J gave up 13 bases; unmatched junction bases: 18. The CDR3 loop spans 16 amino acids.

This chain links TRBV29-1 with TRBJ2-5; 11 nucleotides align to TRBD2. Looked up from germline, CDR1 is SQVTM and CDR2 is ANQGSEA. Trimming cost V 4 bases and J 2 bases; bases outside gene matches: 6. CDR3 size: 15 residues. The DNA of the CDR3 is TGCAGCGTTGGGGGGACTAGCGGATTACAAGAGACCCAGTACTTC. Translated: CSVGGTSGLQETQYF. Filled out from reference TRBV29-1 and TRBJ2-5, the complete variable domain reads SAVISQKPSRDICQRGTSLTIQCQVDSQVTMMFWYRQQPGQSLTLIATANQGSEATYESGFVIDKFPISRPNLTFSTLTVSNMSPEDSSIYLCSVGGTSGLQETQYFGPGTRLLVL.

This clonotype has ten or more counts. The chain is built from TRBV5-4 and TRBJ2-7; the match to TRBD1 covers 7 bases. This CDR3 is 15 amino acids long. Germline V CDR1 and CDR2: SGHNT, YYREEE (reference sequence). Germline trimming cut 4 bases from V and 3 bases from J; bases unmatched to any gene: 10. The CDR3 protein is CASSPGTDVRYEQYF. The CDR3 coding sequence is TGTGCCAGCAGCCCCGGGACAGACGTCCGCTACGAGCAGTACTTC. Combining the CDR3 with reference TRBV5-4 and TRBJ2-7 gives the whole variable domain ETGVTQSPTHLIKTRGQQVTLRCSSQSGHNTVSWYQQALGQGPQFIFQYYREEENGRGNFPPRFSGLQFPNYSSELNVNALELDDSALYLCASSPGTDVRYEQYFGPGTRLTVT.

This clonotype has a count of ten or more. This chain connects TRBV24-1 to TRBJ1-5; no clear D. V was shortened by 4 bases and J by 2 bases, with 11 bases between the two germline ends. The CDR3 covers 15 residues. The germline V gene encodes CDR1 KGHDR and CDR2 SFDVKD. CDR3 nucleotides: TGTGCCACCAGTGACCACGACACGGGCAATCAGCCCCAGCATTTT. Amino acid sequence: CATSDHDTGNQPQHF.

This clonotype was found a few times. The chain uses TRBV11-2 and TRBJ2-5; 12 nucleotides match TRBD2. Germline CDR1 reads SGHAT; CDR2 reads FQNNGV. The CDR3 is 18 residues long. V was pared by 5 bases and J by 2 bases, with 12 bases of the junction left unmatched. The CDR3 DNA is TGTGCCAGCAGCCCACGACTAGCGGGAGCTCTAGGACAAGAGACCCAGTACTTC. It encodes CASSPRLAGALGQETQYF.

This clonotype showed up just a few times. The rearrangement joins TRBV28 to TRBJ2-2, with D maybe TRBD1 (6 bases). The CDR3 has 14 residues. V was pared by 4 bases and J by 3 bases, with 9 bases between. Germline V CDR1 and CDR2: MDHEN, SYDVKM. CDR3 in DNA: TGTGCCAGCAGTTCTCCAGGGGACACCGGGGAGCTGTTTTTT. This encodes CASSSPGDTGELFF.

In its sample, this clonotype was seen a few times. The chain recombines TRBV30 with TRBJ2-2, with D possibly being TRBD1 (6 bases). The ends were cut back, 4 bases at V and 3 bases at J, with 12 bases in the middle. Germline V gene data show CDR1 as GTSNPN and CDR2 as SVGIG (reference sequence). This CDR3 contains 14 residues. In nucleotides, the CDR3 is TGTGCCTGGAAGGCAGGGGTATACACCGGGGAGCTGTTTTTT. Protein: CAWKAGVYTGELFF.

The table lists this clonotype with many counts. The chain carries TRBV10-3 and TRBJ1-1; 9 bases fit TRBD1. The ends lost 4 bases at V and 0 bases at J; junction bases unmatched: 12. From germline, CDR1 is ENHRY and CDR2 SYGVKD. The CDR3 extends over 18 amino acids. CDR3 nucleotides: TGTGCCATCAGTGTTATTGCGGGACAGGGAAGCATGAACACTGAAGCTTTCTTT. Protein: CAISVIAGQGSMNTEAFF.

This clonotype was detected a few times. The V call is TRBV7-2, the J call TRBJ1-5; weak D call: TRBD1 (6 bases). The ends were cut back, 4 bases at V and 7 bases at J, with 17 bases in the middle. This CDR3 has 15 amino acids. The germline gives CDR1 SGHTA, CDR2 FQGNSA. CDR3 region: CASSYDRLTGQPQHF. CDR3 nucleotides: TGTGCCAGCAGCTATGACAGGCTCACGGGACAGCCCCAGCATTTT.

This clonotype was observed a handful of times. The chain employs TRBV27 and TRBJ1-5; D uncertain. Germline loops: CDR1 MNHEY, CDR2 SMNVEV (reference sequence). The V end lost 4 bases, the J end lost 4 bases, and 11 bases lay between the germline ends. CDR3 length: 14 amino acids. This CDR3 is CASSSRVGNQPQHF. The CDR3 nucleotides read TGTGCCAGCAGTTCCCGGGTAGGGAATCAGCCCCAGCATTTT.

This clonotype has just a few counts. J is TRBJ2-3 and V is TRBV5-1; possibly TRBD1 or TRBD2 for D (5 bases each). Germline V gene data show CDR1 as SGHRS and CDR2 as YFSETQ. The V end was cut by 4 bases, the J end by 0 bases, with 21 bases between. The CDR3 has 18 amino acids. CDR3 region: CASSPSGRSHSSTDTQYF. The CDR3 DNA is TGCGCCAGCAGCCCCTCGGGACGGTCACATTCTAGCACAGATACGCAGTATTTT.

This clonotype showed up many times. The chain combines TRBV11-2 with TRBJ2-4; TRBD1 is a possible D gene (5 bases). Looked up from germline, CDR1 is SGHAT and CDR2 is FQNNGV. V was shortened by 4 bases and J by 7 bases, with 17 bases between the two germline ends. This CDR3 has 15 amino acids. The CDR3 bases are TGTGCCAGCAGCTCAAATCCGGGTTCAGGGAACATTCAGTACTTC. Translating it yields CASSSNPGSGNIQYF.

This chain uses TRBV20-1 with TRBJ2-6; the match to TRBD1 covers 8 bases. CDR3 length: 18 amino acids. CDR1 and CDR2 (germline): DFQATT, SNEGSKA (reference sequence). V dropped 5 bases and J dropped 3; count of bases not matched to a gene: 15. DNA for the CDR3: TGCAGTGCTTTTGGGGGGCAGGGGGCAAAATATGGGGCCAACGTCCTGACTTTC. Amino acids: CSAFGGQGAKYGANVLTF.

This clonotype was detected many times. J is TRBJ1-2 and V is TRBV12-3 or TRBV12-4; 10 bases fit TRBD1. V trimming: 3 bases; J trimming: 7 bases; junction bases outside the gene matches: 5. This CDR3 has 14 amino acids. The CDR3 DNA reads TGTGCCAGCAGTTTCGACAGGGGGCCCGCTGGCTACACCTTC. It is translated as CASSFDRGPAGYTF.

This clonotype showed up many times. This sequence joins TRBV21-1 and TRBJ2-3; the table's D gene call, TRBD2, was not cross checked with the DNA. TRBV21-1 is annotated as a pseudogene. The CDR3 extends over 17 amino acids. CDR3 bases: TGTGCCAGCAGCAAAGGCGCCGGGACTAGCGGTACAGATACGCAGTATTTT. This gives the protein CASSKGAGTSGTDTQYF.

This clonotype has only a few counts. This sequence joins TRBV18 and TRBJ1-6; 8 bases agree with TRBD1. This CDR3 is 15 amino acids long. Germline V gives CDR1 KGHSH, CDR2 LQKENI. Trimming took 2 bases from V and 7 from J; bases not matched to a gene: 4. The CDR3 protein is CASSPGTGINSPLHF. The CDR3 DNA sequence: TGTGCCAGCTCACCAGGGACAGGCATCAATTCACCCCTCCACTTT.

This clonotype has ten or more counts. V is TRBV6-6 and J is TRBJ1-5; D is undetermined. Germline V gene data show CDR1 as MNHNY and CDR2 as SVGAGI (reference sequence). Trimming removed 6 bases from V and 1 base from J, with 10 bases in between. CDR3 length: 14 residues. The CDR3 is CASRGGKSNQPQHF. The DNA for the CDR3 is TGTGCCAGCAGGGGTGGAAAGAGCAATCAGCCCCAGCATTTT.

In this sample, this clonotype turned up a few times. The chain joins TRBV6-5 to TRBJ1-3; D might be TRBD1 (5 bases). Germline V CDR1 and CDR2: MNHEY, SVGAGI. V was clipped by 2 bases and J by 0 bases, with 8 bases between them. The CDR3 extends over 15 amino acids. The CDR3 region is CASSYRGVSGNTIYF. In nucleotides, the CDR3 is TGTGCCAGCAGTTACCGGGGGGTCTCTGGAAACACCATATATTTT.